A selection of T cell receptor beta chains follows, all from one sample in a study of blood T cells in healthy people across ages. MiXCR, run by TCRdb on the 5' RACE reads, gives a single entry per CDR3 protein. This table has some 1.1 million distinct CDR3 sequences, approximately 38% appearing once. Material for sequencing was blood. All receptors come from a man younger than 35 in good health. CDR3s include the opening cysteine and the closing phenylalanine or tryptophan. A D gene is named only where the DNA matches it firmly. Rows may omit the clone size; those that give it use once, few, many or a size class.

cdr3_nt: TGTGCCAGCAGTTCTAGCGGATATAGCACAGATACGCAGTATTTT
cdr3_aa: CASSSSGYSTDTQYF
clone_size: NA
v_call: TRBV6-2/TRBV6-3
j_call: TRBJ2-3
cdr3_length: 15
d_call: TRBD2

cdr3_nt: TGTGCCAGCGGGACAGGGGCCGACACTGAAGCTTTCTTT
cdr3_aa: CASGTGADTEAFF
clone_size: NA
v_call: TRBV6-1
j_call: TRBJ1-1
cdr3_length: 13
d_call: TRBD1

cdr3_nt: TGTGCCAGCAGTTACTCGGGTTTGGCTTTCTTT
cdr3_aa: CASSYSGLAFF
clone_size: few
v_call: TRBV6-5
j_call: TRBJ1-1
cdr3_length: 11
d_call: NA

cdr3_nt: TGCGCCAGCAGCCAATCGGTGTTGAACACCGGGGAGCTGTTTTTT
cdr3_aa: CASSQSVLNTGELFF
clone_size: NA
v_call: TRBV4-1
j_call: TRBJ2-2
cdr3_length: 15
d_call: NA

cdr3_nt: TGTGCCAGCAGTTCCCCGTTTGGAGCGGGGGGGTCCTACGAGCAGTACTTC
cdr3_aa: CASSSPFGAGGSYEQYF
clone_size: NA
v_call: TRBV6-2/TRBV6-3
j_call: TRBJ2-7
cdr3_length: 17
d_call: TRBD2

cdr3_nt: TGTGCCAGCAGCGTAAATTGGGGAAACACCGGGGAGCTGTTTTTT
cdr3_aa: CASSVNWGNTGELFF
clone_size: few
v_call: TRBV9
j_call: TRBJ2-2
cdr3_length: 15
d_call: NA

cdr3_nt: TGTGCCAGCAGCAAAAGACAGCCATCCTACGAGCAGTACTTC
cdr3_aa: CASSKRQPSYEQYF
clone_size: few
v_call: TRBV21-1
j_call: TRBJ2-7
cdr3_length: 14
d_call: NA

cdr3_nt: TGTGCCAGCAGCCCTGGGGGACTAGCGGGGTTTAATGAGCAGTACTTC
cdr3_aa: CASSPGGLAGFNEQYF
clone_size: NA
v_call: TRBV12-3/TRBV12-4
j_call: TRBJ2-5
cdr3_length: 16
d_call: TRBD2

cdr3_nt: TGTGCCACCAGTGATCTCGGAGGGACAGCGATTGGCGAGCAGTACTTC
cdr3_aa: CATSDLGGTAIGEQYF
clone_size: NA
v_call: TRBV24-1
j_call: TRBJ2-7
cdr3_length: 16
d_call: NA

cdr3_nt: TGTGCCAGCAGCCGCCACGGACTTAGAGCCTACGAGCAGTACTTC
cdr3_aa: CASSRHGLRAYEQYF
clone_size: NA
v_call: TRBV4-2
j_call: TRBJ2-7
cdr3_length: 15
d_call: NA

cdr3_nt: TGCGCCAGCAGCCGTTTGGAAGGCAATGAGCAGTACTTC
cdr3_aa: CASSRLEGNEQYF
clone_size: few
v_call: TRBV4-3
j_call: TRBJ2-5
cdr3_length: 13
d_call: NA

cdr3_nt: TGCAGTGCACCTTGGTCCCTCCTAGCGTCGGATACGCAGTATTTT
cdr3_aa: CSAPWSLLASDTQYF
clone_size: NA
v_call: TRBV20-1
j_call: TRBJ2-3
cdr3_length: 15
d_call: NA

cdr3_nt: TGCAGTGCTAGAGATTCACAGGGGGTCGGGACCCAGTACTTC
cdr3_aa: CSARDSQGVGTQYF
clone_size: few
v_call: TRBV20-1
j_call: TRBJ2-5
cdr3_length: 14
d_call: TRBD1